The next 18 T cell receptor beta chains were all read from a single sample in a study of PD-1 blockade in classical Hodgkin lymphoma. TCRdb's copy holds only in-frame clones and misses some; the assay was immunoSEQ multiplex PCR. The sample carries some 90,000 clones, roughly 73% recorded once. Described time point: cycle 4 day 1 (C4D1), after five to seven weeks of nivolumab. Every patient had relapsed following autologous stem cell transplantation, and cohorts differed in brentuximab vedotin exposure. Sequencing was performed on peripheral blood mononuclear cells (PBMCs), taken before the fourth cycle of nivolumab. The receptors come from a human donor with classical Hodgkin lymphoma.

This clone has just one count. The chain is built from TRBV28 and TRBJ2-7; no reliable D call. Germline V gene lookup returns CDR1 MDHEN and CDR2 SYDVKM. Trimming removed 4 bases from V and 8 bases from J, with 15 bases in between. This CDR3 is built from 13 residues. The CDR3 DNA sequence: TGTGCCAGCAGTTCCGGGCCAATCGACAAGCAGTACTTC. Translating it yields CASSSGPIDKQYF. The full variable domain, rest sourced from reference TRBV28 and TRBJ2-7, is DVKVTQSSRYLVKRTGEKVFLECVQDMDHENMFWYRQDPGLGLRLIYFSYDVKMKEKGDIPEGYSVSREKKERFSLILESASTNQTSMYLCASSSGPIDKQYFGPGTRLTVT.

The V and J genes are TRBV6-6 and TRBJ2-7; 8 bases are shared with TRBD1. CDR1 and CDR2 (germline): MNHNY, SVGAGI (reference sequence). V lost 10 bases to trimming and J lost 4 bases; unmatched junction nucleotides: 9. The length of the CDR3 is 13 residues. CDR3 amino acids: CATDRGSGYEQYF. CDR3 sequence (DNA): TGTGCCACTGACAGGGGAAGTGGGTACGAGCAGTACTTC.

The chain is built from TRBV7-2 and TRBJ1-2, with D tentatively TRBD1 (6 bases). The V gene lost 3 bases and the J gene lost 4 bases, with 12 bases spanning the gap. The germline V gene has CDR1 SGHTA and CDR2 FQGNSA. This CDR3 is 14 amino acids long. The CDR3 DNA reads TGTGCCAGCAGCTTGGGACATACCTTCTATGGCTACACCTTC. Translation gives CASSLGHTFYGYTF.

J is TRBJ2-7 and V is TRBV27, with TRBD2 identical over 13 bases. Germline V gene lookup returns CDR1 MNHEY and CDR2 SMNVEV (reference sequence). V lost 5 bases, J lost 2 bases, and 6 bases stayed unmatched. This CDR3 is built from 16 residues. CDR3 in DNA: TGTGCCAGCAGTCTAAAAGGACTAGCGGGGGCCTACGAGCAGTACTTC. This sequence encodes CASSLKGLAGAYEQYF.

The chain couples TRBV19 to TRBJ1-5; TRBD1 might be the D (5 bases). V lost 3 bases, J lost 5 bases, and 14 bases lay in between. CDR3 length: 15 residues. Germline CDR1 reads LNHDA; CDR2 reads SQIVND (reference sequence). The chain's CDR3 is CASSISHSGDQPQHF. For the CDR3, the DNA is TGTGCCAGTAGTATTTCTCACTCGGGGGATCAGCCCCAGCATTTT.

This clone was recorded only once. The CDR3 reads CASSTLGGGELFF. DNA of the CDR3: TGTGCCAGCAGCACCTTGGGGGGCGGGGAGCTGTTTTTT. The chain couples TRBV6-6 to TRBJ2-2, with D possibly being TRBD2 (6 bases). The V and J ends lost 6 bases and 7 bases respectively, with 12 bases between them. The germline gives CDR1 MNHNY, CDR2 SVGAGI (reference sequence). The CDR3 extends over 13 amino acids.

This clone was seen a handful of times. The V call is TRBV7-9, the J call TRBJ2-7; D ambiguous. The CDR3 loop spans 14 amino acids. V lost 3 bases to trimming and J lost 0 bases, with 9 bases between them. Germline V gene data show CDR1 as SEHNR and CDR2 as FQNEAQ (reference sequence). CDR3 bases: TGTGCCAGCAGCTTTACGCGGACCTCCTACGAGCAGTACTTC. Translation gives CASSFTRTSYEQYF.

The gene calls are TRBV19 and TRBJ2-3, with TRBD2 as a possible D gene (6 bases). CDR3 length: 15 amino acids. Trimming took 5 bases from V and 6 from J, leaving 18 bases between them. Germline V lookup: CDR1 LNHDA, CDR2 SQIVND (reference sequence). DNA for the CDR3: TGTGCCAGTAGTTATAAGGGTCGGCTAGCGGATACGCAGTATTTT. It specifies CASSYKGRLADTQYF. Full variable domain (missing parts from reference TRBV19 and TRBJ2-3): DGGITQSPKYLFRKEGQNVTLSCEQNLNHDAMYWYRQDPGQGLRLIYYSQIVNDFQKGDIAEGYSVSREKKESFPLTVTSAQKNPTAFYLCASSYKGRLADTQYFGPGTRLTVL.

This chain links TRBV6-4 with TRBJ2-2; 8 nucleotides align to TRBD2. CDR1 and CDR2 from the germline V gene are MRHNA and SNTAGT. Trimming at V came to 0 bases and at J to 4 bases, leaving 1 base not matched to a gene. The CDR3 loop spans 15 amino acids. The CDR3 loop is CASSDSAGGTGELFF. The CDR3 nucleotides are TGTGCCAGCAGTGACTCGGCGGGAGGCACCGGGGAGCTGTTTTTT.

V and J are TRBV19 and TRBJ2-1, with TRBD1 matching over 7 bases. There are 14 residues in the CDR3. Trimming cost V 2 bases and J 7 bases; bases outside gene matches: 5. Germline loops: CDR1 LNHDA, CDR2 SQIVND (reference sequence). The CDR3, as DNA: TGTGCCAGTAGTATACGGGGCAGGGGGAATGAGCAGTTCTTC. As protein: CASSIRGRGNEQFF.

V usage is TRBV11-1 and J usage is TRBJ2-7, with D tentatively TRBD2 (6 bases). Trimming took 3 bases from V and 2 from J, leaving 11 bases between them. Germline V lookup: CDR1 SGHAT, CDR2 FQDESV (reference sequence). CDR3 length equals 14 residues. CDR3 DNA sequence: TGTGCCAGCAGCTTTCTGACGGGGGCCTACGAGCAGTACTTC. Amino acids: CASSFLTGAYEQYF.

The chain combines TRBV6-5 with TRBJ1-2; TRBD1 agrees at 7 bases. CDR1 is MNHEY, CDR2 SVGAGI, per germline. V lost 5 bases to trimming and J lost 7 bases; unmatched junction nucleotides: 4. The CDR3 is 12 amino acids. CDR3 protein: CASSNDRVGYTF. As DNA, the CDR3 is TGTGCCAGCAGTAACGACAGGGTTGGCTACACCTTC.

This chain links TRBV5-1 with TRBJ2-2; D might be TRBD2 (6 bases). This CDR3 contains 15 residues. Trimming removed 0 bases from V and 2 bases from J, with 8 bases in between. Germline-derived CDR1 and CDR2 are SGHRS and YFSETQ. The CDR3: CASSLGSGNTGELFF. The CDR3 DNA follows: TGCGCCAGCAGCTTGGGTAGCGGAAACACCGGGGAGCTGTTTTTT. The variable domain in full, completed from reference TRBV5-1 and TRBJ2-2, reads KAGVTQTPRYLIKTRGQQVTLSCSPISGHRSVSWYQQTPGQGLQFLFEYFSETQRNKGNFPGRFSGRQFSNSRSEMNVSTLELGDSALYLCASSLGSGNTGELFFGEGSRLTVL.

This chain uses TRBV7-9 with TRBJ2-5; no clear D. Between the trimmed V and J ends, which lost 5 bases and 2 bases, there was a span of 9 bases. Germline CDR1 SEHNR, CDR2 FQNEAQ (reference sequence). This CDR3 is built from 13 residues. The CDR3 is CASSQPSQETQYF. For the CDR3, the DNA is TGTGCCAGCAGCCAGCCGAGTCAAGAGACCCAGTACTTC.

This chain joins TRBV7-9 and TRBJ2-1; tentatively, D is TRBD1 (6 bases). Germline V gives CDR1 SEHNR, CDR2 FQNEAQ (reference sequence). Trimming pared 1 base from V and 7 bases from J, leaving 11 bases between. CDR3 length equals 14 residues. The CDR3 sequence is CASSLDGTWNEQFF. The CDR3 coding sequence is TGTGCCAGCAGCTTAGACGGGACATGGAATGAGCAGTTCTTC.

This clone is a singleton in its sample. This sequence joins TRBV6-5 and TRBJ2-2, with D hard to call. The CDR3 consists of 15 residues. Germline V gives CDR1 MNHEY, CDR2 SVGAGI. V shed 5 bases and J shed 1 base, with 11 bases lying between them. DNA for the CDR3: TGTGCCAGCAGTATTGTAAGCTGGAACACCGGGGAGCTGTTTTTT. Protein product: CASSIVSWNTGELFF.

V usage is TRBV6-1 and J usage is TRBJ2-7; D call uncertain. Deletions cut 6 bases from V and 3 bases from J, with 6 bases between. Germline values: CDR1 MNHNS, CDR2 SASEGT. The CDR3 contains 11 residues. The CDR3 bases are TGTGCCAGCAGGGGCGGCTACGAGCAGTACTTC. Encoded protein: CASRGGYEQYF.

The chain links TRBV7-2 to TRBJ1-3; D not resolved. The CDR3 spans 15 residues. The germline CDR1 and CDR2 sequences are SGHTA and FQGNSA. Between the trimmed V and J ends, which lost 4 bases and 3 bases, there was a span of 13 bases. The CDR3, as DNA: TGTGCCAGCAGCTCCGAGGGTCGGCTTGGAAACACCATATATTTT. It is translated as CASSSEGRLGNTIYF.